Following are 19 T cell receptor beta chains from one sample sequenced in a study of cytomegalovirus exposure and HLA in healthy donors. Primers: 60 Vbeta forward and 13 Jbeta reverse. Sequencing was performed with immunoSEQ multiplex PCR; in TCRdb, only in-frame clones are kept and a portion is missing. The profile covers about 140,000 clones, with about three quarters appearing a single time and almost 4% taken by the ten largest. The specimen sequenced was PBMCs. The receptors derive from a young man in good health and CMV-seronegative.

This sequence joins TRBV14 and TRBJ2-7, with D unclear. This CDR3 region has 15 residues. The V gene's germline CDR1 is SGHDN and CDR2 FVKESK. V shed 0 bases and J shed 1 base, with 10 bases lying between them. The CDR3 here is CASSQERGRSYEQYF. The CDR3 DNA is TGTGCCAGCAGCCAAGAGAGAGGTCGATCCTACGAGCAGTACTTC.

The rearrangement uses TRBV29-1 and TRBJ2-7; 9 bases map to TRBD2. Germline CDR1 reads SQVTM; CDR2 reads ANQGSEA. V lost 1 base and J lost 5; bases outside the gene matches: 15. The CDR3 has 17 amino acids. CDR3 sequence (DNA): TGCAGCGTTGAAGGAGACGAGGGCGGGAGGGCCGTAAACGAGCAGTACTTC. This encodes CSVEGDEGGRAVNEQYF.

This chain connects TRBV9 to TRBJ1-2, with D hard to call. Germline loops: CDR1 SGDLS, CDR2 YYNGEE. V shed 0 bases and J shed 5 bases, with 14 bases lying between them. The CDR3 consists of 15 residues. This chain's CDR3 is CASSVAEDLGYGYTF. The DNA of the CDR3 is TGTGCCAGCAGCGTAGCTGAGGATCTTGGGTATGGCTACACCTTC.

The gene calls are TRBV7-3 and TRBJ1-1, with D maybe TRBD1 (5 bases). Trimming cost V 2 bases and J 0 bases, with 13 bases left between them. Germline values: CDR1 SGHTA, CDR2 FQGTGA. The CDR3 loop spans 16 amino acids. CDR3 sequence reads: CASSLLGLGVNTEAFF. CDR3 DNA: TGTGCCAGCAGCTTACTCGGGTTAGGGGTGAACACTGAAGCTTTCTTT.

J is TRBJ1-1 and V is TRBV28; 9 bases are a match to TRBD1. The CDR3 covers 15 residues. The V and J ends lost 5 bases and 5 bases, in that order; junction bases with no gene match: 9. In germline, CDR1 is MDHEN, CDR2 SYDVKM. The CDR3: CASSPGQGRVTEAFF. CDR3 DNA sequence: TGTGCCAGCAGTCCGGGACAGGGAAGAGTAACTGAAGCTTTCTTT.

The chain links TRBV2 to TRBJ1-1; no clear D. The CDR3 spans 14 residues. Germline assignment: CDR1 SNHLY and CDR2 FYNNEI. Trimming pared 2 bases from V and 1 base from J, leaving 8 bases between. The DNA for the CDR3 is TGTGCCAGCAGTGAAAGACGGGAGAACACTGAAGCTTTCTTT. Translated, it gives CASSERRENTEAFF.

The chain employs TRBV10-3 and TRBJ1-1, with TRBD1 matching over 12 bases. Germline values: CDR1 ENHRY, CDR2 SYGVKD. The CDR3 is 15 residues long. With V trimmed by 6 bases and J by 1 base, 3 bases remained unmatched. The CDR3, as DNA: TGTGCCATCAGGGGACAGGGGGCAAAGAACACTGAAGCTTTCTTT. It is translated as CAIRGQGAKNTEAFF.

The chain recombines TRBV6-1 with TRBJ1-5, with D unresolved. Trimming removed 7 bases from V and 4 bases from J, with 11 bases in between. This CDR3 region has 13 residues. Germline loops: CDR1 MNHNS, CDR2 SASEGT. As DNA, the CDR3 is TGTGCCAGCACAGAAGGACTTAATCAGCCCCAGCATTTT. Encoded protein: CASTEGLNQPQHF.

The chain uses TRBV19 and TRBJ2-5, with 8 bases lining up with TRBD2. The CDR3 spans 14 residues. Germline CDR1 is LNHDA and CDR2 is SQIVND (reference sequence). The junction had 15 bases not matched to a gene; V was cut back by 11 bases and J by 7 bases. The CDR3 DNA reads as TGTGCCGGCCCCCGGGAGGGGAAGCGAGGGACCCAGTACTTC. Its protein is CAGPREGKRGTQYF. The full variable domain, completed using reference TRBV19 and TRBJ2-5, is DGGITQSPKYLFRKEGQNVTLSCEQNLNHDAMYWYRQDPGQGLRLIYYSQIVNDFQKGDIAEGYSVSREKKESFPLTVTSAQKNPTAFYLCAGPREGKRGTQYFGPGTRLLVL.

The chain is built from TRBV7-9 and TRBJ1-1, with D uncertain. Germline V gene data show CDR1 as SEHNR and CDR2 as FQNEAQ (reference sequence). Trimming removed 3 bases at V and 6 bases at J, with 5 bases between. The CDR3 extends over 11 amino acids. The CDR3 DNA reads as TGTGCCAGCAGCTTCGCGGCTGAAGCTTTCTTT. It specifies CASSFAAEAFF. The whole variable domain, filled in from reference TRBV7-9 and TRBJ1-1, reads DTGVSQNPRHKITKRGQNVTFRCDPISEHNRLYWYRQTLGQGPEFLTYFQNEAQLEKSRLLSDRFSAERPKGSFSTLEIQRTEQGDSAMYLCASSFAAEAFFGQGTRLTVV.

V gene TRBV11-2 combines with J gene TRBJ1-1; 7 positions match TRBD1. Trimming took 0 bases from V and 5 from J; bases not matched to a gene: 6. This CDR3 is 15 amino acids long. Germline V CDR1 and CDR2: SGHAT, FQNNGV. As DNA, the CDR3 is TGTGCCAGCAGCTTAGATGGGGCCAGGGGGACTGAAGCTTTCTTT. Protein: CASSLDGARGTEAFF.

In this sample, this clone turned up a few times. The chain couples TRBV2 to TRBJ1-1; TRBD1 matches 7 bases. This CDR3 contains 14 residues. V shed 3 bases, J shed 1 base, and the junction held 2 bases outside the gene matches. Germline-derived CDR1 and CDR2 are SNHLY and FYNNEI. CDR3: CASSEAGGNTEAFF. The CDR3 DNA reads as TGTGCCAGCAGTGAGGCAGGGGGGAACACTGAAGCTTTCTTT. The full variable domain, rest sourced from reference TRBV2 and TRBJ1-1, is EPEVTQTPSHQVTQMGQEVILRCVPISNHLYFYWYRQILGQKVEFLVSFYNNEISEKSEIFDDQFSVERPDGSNFTLKIRSTKLEDSAMYFCASSEAGGNTEAFFGQGTRLTVV.

This chain links TRBV30 with TRBJ2-7; the match to TRBD2 covers 7 bases. The CDR3 totals 14 residues. After removal of 8 bases from V and 4 bases from J, the junction contained 14 bases not matched to a gene. Germline assignment: CDR1 GTSNPN and CDR2 SVGIG (reference sequence). CDR3 amino acids: CAGAREWREYEQYF. The CDR3 region has the DNA TGTGCCGGGGCGAGAGAGTGGCGGGAGTACGAGCAGTACTTC.

The chain uses TRBV7-9 and TRBJ1-4, with 7 bases matching TRBD1. The CDR3 sequence is 15 residues long. The germline V gene has CDR1 SEHNR and CDR2 FQNEAQ (reference sequence). Trimming took 3 bases from V and 3 from J; bases not matched to a gene: 4. CDR3 nucleotides: TGTGCCAGCAGCTTGGGACAGCGGTCTAATGAAAAACTGTTTTTT. This translates into CASSLGQRSNEKLFF. Full variable domain (rest looked up from reference TRBV7-9 and TRBJ1-4): DTGVSQNPRHKITKRGQNVTFRCDPISEHNRLYWYRQTLGQGPEFLTYFQNEAQLEKSRLLSDRFSAERPKGSFSTLEIQRTEQGDSAMYLCASSLGQRSNEKLFFGSGTQLSVL.

V usage is TRBV28 and J usage is TRBJ1-5; 10 nucleotides match TRBD1. Germline V gene sequence: CDR1 MDHEN, CDR2 SYDVKM. This CDR3 contains 17 residues. Germline trimming cut 2 bases from V and 4 bases from J; bases unmatched to any gene: 8. The CDR3 nucleotides read TGTGCCAGCAGTTTAAGACAGGGGGCGAGTCGGAATCAGCCCCAGCATTTT. It codes for CASSLRQGASRNQPQHF.

The chain couples TRBV4-2 to TRBJ2-4; TRBD2 agrees at 10 bases. V shed 0 bases, J shed 4 bases, and the junction held 12 bases outside the gene matches. The CDR3 is 19 amino acids. The germline gives CDR1 LGHNA, CDR2 YNFKEQ. The CDR3 DNA follows: TGTGCCAGCAGCCAAGATTCGAGCGGGGGGGGGAAAGGGAAAAACATTCAGTACTTC. Its translation is CASSQDSSGGGKGKNIQYF.

This rearrangement joins TRBV7-3 to TRBJ2-3; 7 bases are a match to TRBD2. Germline CDR1 is SGHTA and CDR2 is FQGTGA. CDR3 length equals 15 residues. The J segment lost 6 bases and the V segment lost 5 bases, leaving 11 bases of the junction unmatched. CDR3 amino acids: CASSQSGVAGDTQYF. The CDR3 nucleotides are TGTGCCAGCAGCCAAAGCGGGGTGGCTGGGGATACGCAGTATTTT.

The CDR3 nucleotides read TGTGCCAGCAGCTCCACAGGGCTGGCTGAAGCTTTCTTT. Amino acids: CASSSTGLAEAFF. The chain links TRBV11-2 to TRBJ1-1, with a possible D match to TRBD1 (6 bases). Germline V gene lookup returns CDR1 SGHAT and CDR2 FQNNGV. The CDR3 length is 13 residues. The V end lost 4 bases, the J end lost 6 bases, and 12 bases lay between the germline ends.

This rearrangement joins TRBV6-6 to TRBJ2-5, with D perhaps TRBD2 (5 bases). The V gene lost 6 bases and the J gene lost 5 bases, with 16 bases spanning the gap. The CDR3 contains 14 residues. CDR1 MNHNY and CDR2 SVGAGI come from the germline V gene (reference sequence). CDR3 sequence reads: CASRESGSLETQYF. CDR3 coding DNA: TGTGCCAGCAGAGAATCGGGGTCCCTGGAGACCCAGTACTTC.